The TCR beta chain described here comes from a study of vaccination and CD4 T cells after COVID-19. Overall study context: There were six male and four female convalescents, and two of them were Hispanic. Post-vaccine sample collection happened at a median of 72 days after dose two, ranging 14 to 241.

This CDR3 region has 14 residues. V was cut by 9 bases and J by 4 bases, with 15 bases left in between. The germline V gene has CDR1 MNHEY and CDR2 SVGEGT. Note on this clonotype: The antigen is not known.

Treatment indicated: approximately 10-day PBMC culture with coronavirus spike peptide pools or control peptides (ViraFEST assay). Cultured CD4+ T cell DNA underwent sequencing with the Oncomine TCR Beta short-read assay. TCRdb re-analysed the PCR reads in MiXCR, keeping a single row per CDR3 protein. This table holds some 12,000 distinct CDR3 sequences, roughly 30% found once. The chain recombines TRBV6-2 or TRBV6-3 with TRBJ2-2; unclear D gene. The source was CD4+ T cells from blood, cultured in vitro, collected after SARS-CoV-2 vaccination. The TCR sequence derives from a human donor who had recovered from COVID-19. The CDR3 DNA sequence: TGTGCCAGTACCCTAAGGGTCTTCACCGGGGAGCTGTTTTTT. This translates into CASTLRVFTGELFF.